The sequence of this T cell receptor (beta chain) was determined in a study of early T cells in non-severe SARS-CoV-2 infection. Turning to the study itself: Chains stayed unpaired after sequencing of bulk RNA from unsorted whole blood.

Germline CDR1 reads LGHDT; CDR2 reads YNNKEL (reference sequence). V was pared by 1 base and J by 6 bases, with 8 bases of the junction left unmatched. CDR3 length: 16 amino acids. Attachment of unique molecular identifiers was made to individual cDNA molecules. TCRdb called the 5' RACE reads again in MiXCR, with one record for every CDR3 protein. The data hold 70,000 to 95,000 distinct CDR3 sequences, with 8.5% to 10% observed a single time. The clonotype comes from an adult who was a healthcare worker with PCR-confirmed SARS-CoV-2 infection or an uninfected control (not recorded which). Sample: whole blood. V and J are TRBV3-1 and TRBJ2-1, with 8 positions matching TRBD2. CDR3 bases: TGTGCCAGCAGCCAAGCATCCGGGACTAGACTCAATGAGCAGTTCTTC. Translated, it gives CASSQASGTRLNEQFF.